This TCR beta chain was obtained from a study of T cell responses to AZD1222 COVID-19 vaccine. General study results and limits: Only after the peak T cell response were repertoires sampled. Two AZD1222 administrations were followed by greater Spike-specific TCR breadth and depth.

Notes on this clone: What it recognizes is unknown.

Produced via immunoSEQ multiplex PCR; TCRdb's table is partial and in-frame only. In the table there are some 170,000 clones, about 89% of which are singletons. Germline trimming cut 4 bases from V and 7 bases from J; bases unmatched to any gene: 11. CDR1 SGHNT and CDR2 YENEEA come from the germline V gene. CDR3 size: 17 residues. This clonotype originated in an adult in good health. This rearrangement joins TRBV11-3 to TRBJ2-2, with TRBD2 matching 11 bases. Sequencing used peripheral blood, obtained on day 0 of AZD1222 vaccination. The CDR3 loop is CASSSTGLAGEGGELFF. The CDR3 nucleotides are TGTGCCAGCAGCTCTACAGGACTAGCGGGTGAAGGCGGGGAGCTGTTTTTT. The whole variable domain, remainder taken from reference TRBV11-3 and TRBJ2-2, is EAGVVQSPRYKIIEKKQPVAFWCNPISGHNTLYWYLQNLGQGPELLIRYENEEAVDDSQLPKDRFSAERLKGVDSTLKIQPAELGDSAVYLCASSSTGLAGEGGELFFGEGSRLTVL.